The 4 T cell receptor beta chains in this list originate from one sample, sequenced in a study of blood T cell repertoires in COVID-19. Clones were sequenced by immunoSEQ multiplex PCR, and TCRdb holds only the in-frame ones, with some missing. The table has some 140,000 clones, around 85% seen once. Material: peripheral blood. The source of these receptors is a man in his fifties or sixties with COVID-19, enrolled during active disease.

This clone was counted only a few times. The gene calls are TRBV9 and TRBJ2-7; 9 bases align to TRBD1. The CDR3 totals 15 residues. Per the germline V gene, CDR1 is SGDLS and CDR2 is YYNGEE. With V trimmed by 0 bases and J by 2 bases, 3 bases remained unmatched. The CDR3 is CASSVGGQGAYEQYF. The CDR3 DNA reads TGTGCCAGCAGCGTAGGGGGACAGGGAGCCTACGAGCAGTACTTC.

The J gene is TRBJ2-5, the V gene TRBV2; 7 nucleotides line up with TRBD1. V lost 5 bases to trimming and J lost 4 bases; unmatched junction nucleotides: 10. CDR3 length equals 15 residues. Looked up from germline, CDR1 is SNHLY and CDR2 is FYNNEI. The DNA of the CDR3 is TGTGCCAGCAGTTTTTCGAAGGGGGCGGGAGAGACCCAGTACTTC. The encoded protein is CASSFSKGAGETQYF.

This chain links TRBV5-4 with TRBJ2-7; possible D gene TRBD1, 7 bases. Trimming took 0 bases from V and 5 from J, leaving 15 bases between them. CDR3 size: 15 residues. In germline, CDR1 is SGHNT, CDR2 YYREEE (reference sequence). The CDR3 DNA reads TGTGCCAGCAGCTTGGTTGGCAGGGGGGCACACGAGCAGTACTTC. Translated, it gives CASSLVGRGAHEQYF.

The sample holds one count of this clone. This chain uses TRBV11-2 with TRBJ1-1; 9 bases fit TRBD1. Unmatched junction bases numbered 6, after V lost 5 bases and J lost 2 bases. The germline CDR1 and CDR2 sequences are SGHAT and FQNNGV. The CDR3 spans 15 residues. CDR3 region: CASSVRQGGNTEAFF. The CDR3 DNA reads as TGTGCCAGCAGCGTGCGACAGGGGGGAAACACTGAAGCTTTCTTT.